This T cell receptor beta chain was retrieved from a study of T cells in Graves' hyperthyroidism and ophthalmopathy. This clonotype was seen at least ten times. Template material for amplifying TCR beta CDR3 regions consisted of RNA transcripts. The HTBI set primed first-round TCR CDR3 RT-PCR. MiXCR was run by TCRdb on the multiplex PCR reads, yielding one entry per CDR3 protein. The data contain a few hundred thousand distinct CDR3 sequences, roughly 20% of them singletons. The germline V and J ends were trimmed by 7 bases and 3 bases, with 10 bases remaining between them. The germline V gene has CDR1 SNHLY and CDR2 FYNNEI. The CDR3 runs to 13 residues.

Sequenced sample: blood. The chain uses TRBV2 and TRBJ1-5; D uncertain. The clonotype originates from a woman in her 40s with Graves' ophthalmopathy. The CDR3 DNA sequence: TGTGCCAGCACGGGCCCTACCAATCAGCCCCAGCATTTT. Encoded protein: CASTGPTNQPQHF.